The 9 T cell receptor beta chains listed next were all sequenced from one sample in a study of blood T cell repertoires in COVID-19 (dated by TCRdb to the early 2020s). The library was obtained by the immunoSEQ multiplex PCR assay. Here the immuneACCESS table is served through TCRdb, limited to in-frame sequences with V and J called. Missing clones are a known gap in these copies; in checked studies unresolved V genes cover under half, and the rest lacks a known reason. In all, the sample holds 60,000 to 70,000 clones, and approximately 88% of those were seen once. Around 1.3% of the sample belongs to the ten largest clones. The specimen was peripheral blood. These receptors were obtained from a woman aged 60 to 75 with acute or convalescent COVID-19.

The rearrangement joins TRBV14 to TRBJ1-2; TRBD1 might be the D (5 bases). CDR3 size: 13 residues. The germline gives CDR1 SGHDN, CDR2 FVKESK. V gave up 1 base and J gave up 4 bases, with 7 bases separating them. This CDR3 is CASSQGGAYGYTF. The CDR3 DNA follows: TGTGCCAGCAGCCAAGGCGGGGCCTATGGCTACACCTTC.

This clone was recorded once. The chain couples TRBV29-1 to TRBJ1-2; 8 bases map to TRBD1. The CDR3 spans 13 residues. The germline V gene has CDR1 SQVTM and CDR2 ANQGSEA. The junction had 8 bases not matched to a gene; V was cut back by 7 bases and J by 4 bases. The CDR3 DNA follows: TGCAGCGCCTGGACAGGGAACCCCTATGGCTACACCTTC. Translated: CSAWTGNPYGYTF.

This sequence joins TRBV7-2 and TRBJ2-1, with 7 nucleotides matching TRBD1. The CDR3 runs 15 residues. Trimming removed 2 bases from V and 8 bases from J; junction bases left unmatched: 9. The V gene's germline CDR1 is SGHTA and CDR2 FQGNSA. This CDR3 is CASSLNRGVVDEQFF. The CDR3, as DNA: TGTGCCAGCAGCTTAAACAGGGGAGTTGTGGATGAGCAGTTCTTC.

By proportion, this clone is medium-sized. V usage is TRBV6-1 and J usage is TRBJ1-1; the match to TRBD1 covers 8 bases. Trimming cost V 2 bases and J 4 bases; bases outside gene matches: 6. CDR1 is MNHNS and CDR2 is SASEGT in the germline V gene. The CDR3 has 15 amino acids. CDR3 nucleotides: TGTGCCAGCAGTGAACTACAGGGGGTTGGCACTGAAGCTTTCTTT. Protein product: CASSELQGVGTEAFF.

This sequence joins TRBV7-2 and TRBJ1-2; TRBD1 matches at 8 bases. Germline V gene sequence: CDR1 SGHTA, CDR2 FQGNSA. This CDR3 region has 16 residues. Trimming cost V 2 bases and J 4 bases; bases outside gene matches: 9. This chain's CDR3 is CASSLIGGQGGYGYTF. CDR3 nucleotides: TGTGCCAGCAGCTTAATAGGCGGACAGGGTGGCTATGGCTACACCTTC.

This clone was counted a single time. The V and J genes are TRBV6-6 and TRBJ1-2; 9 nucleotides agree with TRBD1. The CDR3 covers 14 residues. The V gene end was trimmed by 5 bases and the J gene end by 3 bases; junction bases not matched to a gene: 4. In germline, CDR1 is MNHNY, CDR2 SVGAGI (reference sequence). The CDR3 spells CASSQQGADYGYTF. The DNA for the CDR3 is TGTGCCAGCAGTCAACAGGGGGCGGACTATGGCTACACCTTC.

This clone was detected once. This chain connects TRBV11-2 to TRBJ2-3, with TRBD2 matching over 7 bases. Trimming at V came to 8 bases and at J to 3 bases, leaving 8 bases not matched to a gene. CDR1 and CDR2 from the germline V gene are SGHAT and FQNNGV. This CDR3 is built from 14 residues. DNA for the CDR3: TGTGCCAGCCAACGGGAGGAGGCGACAGATACGCAGTATTTT. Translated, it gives CASQREEATDTQYF.

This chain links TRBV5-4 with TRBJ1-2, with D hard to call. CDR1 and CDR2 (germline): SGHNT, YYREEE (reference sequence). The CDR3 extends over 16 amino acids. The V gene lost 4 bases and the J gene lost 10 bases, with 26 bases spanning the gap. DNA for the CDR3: TGTGCCAGCAGCCGATCCCCCACCACACGCCTTCTCGTCTACACCTTC. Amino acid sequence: CASSRSPTTRLLVYTF. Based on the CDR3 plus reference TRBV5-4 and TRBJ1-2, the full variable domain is ETGVTQSPTHLIKTRGQQVTLRCSSQSGHNTVSWYQQALGQGPQFIFQYYREEENGRGNFPPRFSGLQFPNYSSELNVNALELDDSALYLCASSRSPTTRLLVYTFGSGTRLTVV.

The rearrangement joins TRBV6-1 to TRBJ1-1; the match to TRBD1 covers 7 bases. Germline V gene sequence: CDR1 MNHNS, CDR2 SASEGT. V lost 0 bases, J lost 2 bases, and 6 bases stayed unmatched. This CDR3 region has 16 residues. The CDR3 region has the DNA TGTGCCAGCAGTGAAGCCTTGGGACAGCTTAACACTGAAGCTTTCTTT. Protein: CASSEALGQLNTEAFF.